These 25 T cell receptor beta chains were sequenced from one sample in a study of T cell responses to AZD1222 COVID-19 vaccine. TCRdb keeps only in-frame clones here, not all; method: immunoSEQ multiplex PCR. The repertoire holds some 100,000 clones, with around nine tenths as singletons. Sequenced here: peripheral blood, sampled on day 0 of AZD1222 vaccination. These receptors were obtained from an adult in good health.

Only one count was recorded for this clone. The chain joins TRBV9 to TRBJ1-2; D not certain. The V and J ends lost 3 bases and 5 bases respectively, with 23 bases between them. This CDR3 comprises 17 residues. Germline V gives CDR1 SGDLS, CDR2 YYNGEE. DNA of the CDR3: TGTGCCAGCAGCGCCGGAAGTATTACGGGTCTGGGGTATGGCTACACCTTC. Residues: CASSAGSITGLGYGYTF.

The CDR3 DNA follows: TGTGCCAGCAGTTACTCCTTGTTGGGGTACACCTTC. It is translated as CASSYSLLGYTF. V gene TRBV6-2 or TRBV6-3 combines with J gene TRBJ1-2, with no clear D. This CDR3 contains 12 residues. The germline V gene has CDR1 MNHEY and CDR2 SVGEGT. Trimming took off 0 bases at V and 11 bases at J, with 10 bases between the two ends.

This chain connects TRBV5-1 to TRBJ2-7, with a tentative D call TRBD1 (6 bases). This CDR3 is built from 15 residues. The germline CDR1 and CDR2 sequences are SGHRS and YFSETQ. V lost 5 bases to trimming and J lost 2 bases, with 17 bases between them. The CDR3 loop is CASSLGAGVTYEQYF. The CDR3 coding sequence is TGCGCCAGCAGTCTGGGAGCAGGGGTGACCTACGAGCAGTACTTC. The full variable domain, rest sourced from reference TRBV5-1 and TRBJ2-7, is KAGVTQTPRYLIKTRGQQVTLSCSPISGHRSVSWYQQTPGQGLQFLFEYFSETQRNKGNFPGRFSGRQFSNSRSEMNVSTLELGDSALYLCASSLGAGVTYEQYFGPGTRLTVT.

This sequence joins TRBV18 and TRBJ1-4, with TRBD1 identical over 8 bases. The CDR3 extends over 13 amino acids. V trimming: 10 bases; J trimming: 5 bases; junction bases outside the gene matches: 6. CDR1 is KGHSH, CDR2 LQKENI, per germline. This CDR3 is CATGGQVNEKLFF. CDR3 DNA: TGTGCCACCGGGGGACAGGTGAATGAAAAACTGTTTTTT.

This chain joins TRBV25-1 and TRBJ1-6; D is undetermined. The CDR3 sequence is 14 residues long. Trimming shortened V by 7 bases and J by 10 bases, and 17 bases separated the two germline ends. Per germline, CDR1 MGHDK and CDR2 SYGVNS. CDR3 region: CASTPEGNRSPLHF. CDR3 in DNA: TGTGCCAGCACCCCAGAAGGGAATAGGTCACCCCTCCACTTT.

The chain recombines TRBV21-1 with TRBJ1-6; the D segment call TRBD1 is taken from the table without a DNA check. TRBV21-1 is annotated as a pseudogene. The CDR3 length is 16 residues. The CDR3 reads CASSEEGQGRNSPLHF. CDR3 bases: TGTGCCAGCAGCGAAGAGGGACAGGGACGTAATTCACCCCTCCACTTT.

The chain carries TRBV14 and TRBJ2-7; D possibly corresponds to TRBD1 (5 bases). Germline assignment: CDR1 SGHDN and CDR2 FVKESK. CDR3 length equals 13 residues. V dropped 3 bases and J dropped 10 bases, with 16 bases sitting between them. CDR3 nucleotides: TGTGCCAGCAGCCAGCAATATGTAGGGGTTCAGTACTTC. This gives the protein CASSQQYVGVQYF.

CDR3 nucleotide sequence: TGCGCCAGCAGCCAAGATGATCGTGGATCCTACAATGAGCAGTTCTTC. As protein: CASSQDDRGSYNEQFF. The chain employs TRBV4-1 and TRBJ2-1; D remains ambiguous. The CDR3 has 16 amino acids. V was cut by 0 bases and J by 1 base, with 10 bases left in between. CDR1 and CDR2 from the germline V gene are MGHRA and YSYEKL.

V usage is TRBV18 and J usage is TRBJ1-6; TRBD1 matches at 7 bases. With 6 bases clipped from V and 8 bases from J, the junction kept 7 bases outside the gene matches. The germline CDR1 and CDR2 sequences are KGHSH and LQKENI. The CDR3 spans 14 residues. The DNA of the CDR3 is TGTGCCAGCTCCCCGGACAGGAGGGATTCACCCCTCCACTTT. It translates to CASSPDRRDSPLHF.

V usage is TRBV29-1 and J usage is TRBJ2-5; 8 bases agree with TRBD1. Germline V lookup: CDR1 SQVTM, CDR2 ANQGSEA. The V gene end was trimmed by 0 bases and the J gene end by 4 bases; junction bases not matched to a gene: 4. The CDR3 consists of 14 residues. The CDR3 reads CSVEDRGPAETQYF. The DNA of the CDR3 is TGCAGCGTTGAAGACAGGGGGCCCGCAGAGACCCAGTACTTC.

This chain's CDR3 is CASSLSGNTIYF. The CDR3 coding sequence is TGTGCCAGCAGCTTATCTGGAAACACCATATATTTT. The chain uses TRBV7-8 and TRBJ1-3; no clear D. Germline CDR1 and CDR2: SGHVS and FQNEAQ. Trimming removed 2 bases at V and 1 base at J, with 0 bases between. The CDR3 sequence is 12 residues long. Combining the CDR3 with reference TRBV7-8 and TRBJ1-3 gives the whole variable domain GAGVSQSPRYKVAKRGQDVALRCDPISGHVSLFWYQQALGQGPEFLTYFQNEAQLDKSGLPSDRFFAERPEGSVSTLKIQRTQQEDSAVYLCASSLSGNTIYFGEGSWLTVV.

The V and J genes are TRBV29-1 and TRBJ2-2, with 13 bases matching TRBD2. Germline-derived CDR1 and CDR2 are SQVTM and ANQGSEA. The V segment lost 7 bases and the J segment 7 bases; nucleotides outside the gene matches: 9. This CDR3 region has 15 residues. The CDR3 nucleotides read TGCAGCGCCGGGGGGACTAGCGGGGAAGTCGGGGAGCTGTTTTTT. Translated, it gives CSAGGTSGEVGELFF.

The chain carries TRBV28 and TRBJ1-1; 8 bases line up with TRBD1. Germline V gene data show CDR1 as MDHEN and CDR2 as SYDVKM. Trimming took 6 bases from V and 3 from J; bases not matched to a gene: 6. The CDR3 is 14 amino acids. For the CDR3, the DNA is TGTGCCAGCAGACAAGGACAGGGATACACTGAAGCTTTCTTT. Translation gives CASRQGQGYTEAFF.

This clone has more than one count but fewer than ten. For the CDR3, the DNA is TGTGCCAGCAGTTCTAGGGGAGGGGCGGGATATGGCTACACCTTC. Protein: CASSSRGGAGYGYTF. The J gene is TRBJ1-2, the V gene TRBV6-5, with D perhaps matching TRBD1 (5 bases). V was cut by 4 bases and J by 5 bases, with 17 bases left in between. Per germline, CDR1 MNHEY and CDR2 SVGAGI. There are 15 residues in the CDR3.

The CDR3 coding sequence is TGTGCCAGCTCACCACCGGGGGGAGGTGTATATGGCTACACCTTC. This encodes CASSPPGGGVYGYTF. The chain uses TRBV18 and TRBJ1-2; D possibly corresponds to TRBD1 (5 bases). The CDR3 runs 15 residues. With 0 bases removed from V and 5 bases from J, the gap between germline ends came to 13 bases. Germline lookup yields CDR1 KGHSH and CDR2 LQKENI.

The CDR3 spells CASSLQGQTEAFF. The CDR3 DNA reads as TGTGCCAGCAGCCTACAGGGGCAGACTGAAGCTTTCTTT. The chain joins TRBV14 to TRBJ1-1; 7 bases are shared with TRBD1. Germline CDR1 is SGHDN and CDR2 is FVKESK. V trimming: 4 bases; J trimming: 5 bases; junction bases outside the gene matches: 4. The CDR3 runs 13 residues.

The genes are TRBV30 and TRBJ1-1; 9 nucleotides agree with TRBD1. Losses at the gene ends were 0 bases for V and 0 bases for J; bases not matched to a gene: 11. The CDR3 consists of 18 residues. Germline V gives CDR1 GTSNPN, CDR2 SVGIG (reference sequence). CDR3 bases: TGTGCCTGGAGTGTGGACAGGGGTTCTCCGAAGGTGAACACTGAAGCTTTCTTT. This encodes CAWSVDRGSPKVNTEAFF.

The genes are TRBV7-2 and TRBJ1-3; TRBD1 matches at 7 bases. This CDR3 is 13 amino acids long. J lost 4 bases, V lost 4 bases, and 1 base had no gene match. Germline V gives CDR1 SGHTA, CDR2 FQGNSA. DNA for the CDR3: TGTGCCAGCAGCTGGGACAGAGGAAACACCATATATTTT. Its protein is CASSWDRGNTIYF.

The V and J genes are TRBV7-9 and TRBJ1-5, with D perhaps matching TRBD1 (5 bases). The length of the CDR3 is 15 residues. V lost 5 bases and J 0 bases, leaving 11 bases between the germline ends. Germline V lookup: CDR1 SEHNR, CDR2 FQNEAQ (reference sequence). CDR3 sequence (DNA): TGTGCCAGCAGCCTCACCGGGGGTAGCAATCAGCCCCAGCATTTT. Translated: CASSLTGGSNQPQHF. Supplemented by reference TRBV7-9 and TRBJ1-5, the full variable domain reads DTGVSQNPRHKITKRGQNVTFRCDPISEHNRLYWYRQTLGQGPEFLTYFQNEAQLEKSRLLSDRFSAERPKGSFSTLEIQRTEQGDSAMYLCASSLTGGSNQPQHFGDGTRLSIL.

This clone appeared once. The rearrangement joins TRBV6-2 or TRBV6-3 to TRBJ1-5, with D unresolved. Germline CDR1 reads MNHEY; CDR2 reads SVGEGT. This CDR3 comprises 13 residues. V was trimmed by 5 bases and J by 4 bases, leaving 9 bases between them. CDR3 region: CASSLVRNQPQHF. Written as DNA, the CDR3 is TGTGCCAGCAGTCTCGTGCGGAATCAGCCCCAGCATTTT.

This clone was seen just once. V is TRBV7-2 and J is TRBJ1-5; 9 bases fit TRBD1. The CDR3 spans 17 residues. J gave up 4 bases and V 5 bases, and 12 bases lay outside the gene matches. In germline, CDR1 is SGHTA, CDR2 FQGNSA. CDR3: CASSDEGTGIGNQPQHF. DNA of the CDR3: TGTGCCAGCAGCGACGAAGGGACAGGGATTGGAAATCAGCCCCAGCATTTT.

This chain uses TRBV5-1 with TRBJ2-7; D is possibly TRBD2 (6 bases). CDR3 size: 14 residues. V lost 4 bases to trimming and J lost 2 bases, with 13 bases between them. Germline lookup yields CDR1 SGHRS and CDR2 YFSETQ. CDR3 DNA sequence: TGCGCCAGCAGCCCGCAGGGCGGGACCTACGAGCAGTACTTC. This translates into CASSPQGGTYEQYF.

V is TRBV4-1 and J is TRBJ2-1; a weak D match, TRBD2 (5 bases). V was clipped by 0 bases and J by 2 bases, with 17 bases between them. Germline values: CDR1 MGHRA, CDR2 YSYEKL. The CDR3 runs to 18 residues. The CDR3 loop reads CASSQEESGWTTYNEQFF. The CDR3 DNA is TGCGCCAGCAGCCAAGAAGAGTCGGGGTGGACGACCTACAATGAGCAGTTCTTC.

The chain carries TRBV19 and TRBJ2-3; 8 bases align to TRBD2. From germline, CDR1 is LNHDA and CDR2 SQIVND (reference sequence). V shed 8 bases, J shed 2 bases, and the junction held 6 bases outside the gene matches. This CDR3 has 14 amino acids. The CDR3 here is CASARGDITDTQYF. The DNA for the CDR3 is TGTGCCAGTGCGCGGGGGGATATCACAGATACGCAGTATTTT.

The chain recombines TRBV11-2 with TRBJ2-1, with D unresolved. V was clipped by 10 bases and J by 6 bases, with 13 bases between them. This CDR3 is 12 amino acids long. The germline gives CDR1 SGHAT, CDR2 FQNNGV. The CDR3 nucleotides are TGTGCCATCGTACTACGACGCAATGAGCAGTTCTTC. This sequence encodes CAIVLRRNEQFF.